One and the same sample provided the 25 T cell receptor beta chains below, sequenced in a study of T cell changes during pregnancy in multiple sclerosis. TCRdb's copy holds only in-frame clones and misses some; the assay was immunoSEQ multiplex PCR. The sample contains more than 35,000 clones, around 90% of which appear only once. Specimen: CD4+ T cells from peripheral blood mononuclear cells, collected in the first trimester of pregnancy. Receptor source: a female donor with multiple sclerosis, enrolled in a pregnancy study.

V and J are TRBV6-5 and TRBJ1-2; D gene ambiguous. V dropped 4 bases and J dropped 6 bases, with 12 bases sitting between them. The CDR3 extends over 13 amino acids. The germline gives CDR1 MNHEY, CDR2 SVGAGI. In DNA form, the CDR3 reads TGTGCCAGCAGTTCCCTCAGACGGGATGGCTACACCTTC. This translates into CASSSLRRDGYTF.

The chain has TRBV6-1 and TRBJ2-7, with D perhaps TRBD2 (9 bases). V was shortened by 8 bases and J by 2 bases, with 19 bases between the two germline ends. CDR1 and CDR2 from the germline V gene are MNHNS and SASEGT. The CDR3 extends over 15 amino acids. The CDR3 DNA sequence: TGTGCCAGCTTCAGGGGGCTAGCGGGGACCTACGAGCAGTACTTC. Translating it yields CASFRGLAGTYEQYF.

This chain links TRBV4-2 with TRBJ1-5; TRBD1 matches at 8 bases. The CDR3 is made up of 17 amino acids. J was trimmed by 0 bases and V by 1 base; bases with no gene match: 5. From germline, CDR1 is LGHNA and CDR2 YNFKEQ. CDR3 coding DNA: TGTGCCAGCAGCCAAGGACAGGGGCTGGGTAGCAATCAGCCCCAGCATTTT. Protein: CASSQGQGLGSNQPQHF.

The chain recombines TRBV6-5 with TRBJ2-3, with a possible D match to TRBD2 (5 bases). This CDR3 region has 14 residues. Germline V CDR1 and CDR2: MNHEY, SVGAGI. Between the trimmed V and J ends, which lost 2 bases and 2 bases, there was a span of 8 bases. The DNA for the CDR3 is TGTGCCAGCAGTTACCTCGGGAACACAGATACGCAGTATTTT. Translation: CASSYLGNTDTQYF.

CDR3 sequence: CASSLVAGGPSGANVLTF. For the CDR3, the DNA is TGCGCCAGCAGCTTGGTAGCGGGAGGGCCCTCTGGGGCCAACGTCCTGACTTTC. This chain connects TRBV5-1 to TRBJ2-6; 11 bases are shared with TRBD2. The germline V gene encodes CDR1 SGHRS and CDR2 YFSETQ. The CDR3 consists of 18 residues. Trimming removed 0 bases from V and 0 bases from J; junction bases left unmatched: 2.

The V call is TRBV6-5, the J call TRBJ2-7, with TRBD2 identical over 9 bases. In germline, CDR1 is MNHEY, CDR2 SVGAGI. J was trimmed by 6 bases and V by 0 bases; bases with no gene match: 9. The CDR3 has 16 residues. CDR3 nucleotides: TGTGCCAGCAGTTACTCAGGGGCGGGGGGGTTCTTCGAGCAGTACTTC. This gives the protein CASSYSGAGGFFEQYF.

The chain is built from TRBV2 and TRBJ2-1, with a weak D call TRBD2 (7 bases). The CDR3 is 14 residues long. Deletions cut 8 bases from V and 4 bases from J, with 15 bases between. CDR1 is SNHLY, CDR2 FYNNEI, per germline. CDR3 region: CASGQRGGYNEQFF. As DNA, the CDR3 is TGTGCCAGCGGACAGCGGGGAGGGTACAATGAGCAGTTCTTC.

The V gene is TRBV5-4, the J gene TRBJ2-1; 7 bases are shared with TRBD2. The germline V gene encodes CDR1 SGHNT and CDR2 YYREEE (reference sequence). This CDR3 has 15 residues. The V and J ends lost 0 bases and 6 bases, in that order; junction bases with no gene match: 6. The CDR3 nucleotides are TGTGCCAGCAGCTTGGGCCTAGCGGATATCAATGAGCAGTTCTTC. This translates into CASSLGLADINEQFF.

The V gene is TRBV5-4, the J gene TRBJ2-7; 8 nucleotides align to TRBD1. The CDR3 is made up of 17 amino acids. Germline trimming cut 1 base from V and 2 bases from J; bases unmatched to any gene: 11. Germline V gene lookup returns CDR1 SGHNT and CDR2 YYREEE (reference sequence). CDR3 amino acids: CASSLNGGQVITYEQYF. Here the CDR3 DNA reads TGTGCCAGCAGCTTGAACGGGGGACAGGTAATCACCTACGAGCAGTACTTC.

The gene calls are TRBV5-4 and TRBJ2-7; weak D call: TRBD2 (6 bases). CDR3 length: 15 amino acids. Trimming pared 0 bases from V and 3 bases from J, leaving 13 bases between. Germline loops: CDR1 SGHNT, CDR2 YYREEE (reference sequence). The CDR3 sequence is CASSLAAGSHYEQYF. In DNA, the CDR3 is TGTGCCAGCAGCTTGGCGGCCGGGAGCCACTACGAGCAGTACTTC. The full variable domain, its missing parts supplied by reference TRBV5-4 and TRBJ2-7, is ETGVTQSPTHLIKTRGQQVTLRCSSQSGHNTVSWYQQALGQGPQFIFQYYREEENGRGNFPPRFSGLQFPNYSSELNVNALELDDSALYLCASSLAAGSHYEQYFGPGTRLTVT.

V and J are TRBV7-6 and TRBJ2-7; 10 bases map to TRBD2. This CDR3 contains 12 residues. V lost 8 bases to trimming and J lost 4 bases; unmatched junction nucleotides: 2. The germline V gene has CDR1 SGHVS and CDR2 FNYEAQ. The CDR3, as DNA: TGTGCCAGCGGGACTAGCGTTTACGAGCAGTACTTC. It specifies CASGTSVYEQYF.

CDR3 sequence (DNA): TGCGCCAGCAGCTTGACCGCCGGTCCGGAGGGCACTGAAGCTTTCTTT. Protein product: CASSLTAGPEGTEAFF. The chain combines TRBV5-1 with TRBJ1-1; D not resolved. The CDR3 is 16 residues long. Germline CDR1 reads SGHRS; CDR2 reads YFSETQ. Deletions cut 1 base from V and 4 bases from J, with 17 bases between.

This clone appeared a single time. V is TRBV29-1 and J is TRBJ2-2; possibly TRBD1 for D (6 bases). Trimming took off 4 bases at V and 6 bases at J, with 15 bases between the two ends. Germline V lookup: CDR1 SQVTM, CDR2 ANQGSEA. The CDR3 contains 14 residues. CDR3 nucleotide sequence: TGCAGCGTTGCCGACCTAGGGGGAGCCGGGGAGCTGTTTTTT. Its translation: CSVADLGGAGELFF.

The gene calls are TRBV15 and TRBJ2-5, with D perhaps matching TRBD2 (6 bases). The germline V gene encodes CDR1 LNHNV and CDR2 YYDKDF (reference sequence). V lost 5 bases and J lost 5, with 18 bases in between. This CDR3 contains 15 residues. The chain's CDR3 is CATSAEKLAIETQYF. DNA for the CDR3: TGTGCCACCAGCGCCGAGAAACTAGCCATTGAGACCCAGTACTTC.

The gene calls are TRBV5-1 and TRBJ1-1, with a possible D match to TRBD1 (5 bases). V lost 0 bases to trimming and J lost 5 bases, with 14 bases between them. Germline V lookup: CDR1 SGHRS, CDR2 YFSETQ. This CDR3 has 15 amino acids. The CDR3 loop is CASSLDLTGSTEAFF. As DNA, the CDR3 is TGCGCCAGCAGCTTGGACCTTACAGGATCTACTGAAGCTTTCTTT.

This clone was seen only once. V gene TRBV30 combines with J gene TRBJ2-7; TRBD1 agrees at 9 bases. The CDR3 sequence is 16 residues long. Germline loops: CDR1 GTSNPN, CDR2 SVGIG (reference sequence). V trimming: 2 bases; J trimming: 1 base; junction bases outside the gene matches: 9. The CDR3 DNA reads as TGTGCCTGGAGTAAACAGGGGGCCTCTGGGTCCTACGAGCAGTACTTC. Amino acids: CAWSKQGASGSYEQYF.

The chain combines TRBV2 with TRBJ2-1; TRBD2 matches at 10 bases. The CDR3 length is 16 residues. The V and J ends lost 6 bases and 2 bases, in that order; junction bases with no gene match: 7. Germline assignment: CDR1 SNHLY and CDR2 FYNNEI. The CDR3 nucleotides read TGTGCCAGCAGAAGTCCGGGACTAGCGACCTACAATGAGCAGTTCTTC. This encodes CASRSPGLATYNEQFF.

The CDR3 DNA reads TGCGCCAGCAGCTTGAGCACGAACACTGAAGCTTTCTTT. Encoded protein: CASSLSTNTEAFF. The V and J genes are TRBV5-1 and TRBJ1-1; D not certain. Deletions cut 1 base from V and 1 base from J, with 5 bases between. CDR3 size: 13 residues. Germline V gene lookup returns CDR1 SGHRS and CDR2 YFSETQ. Variable domain in full (rest from reference TRBV5-1 and TRBJ1-1): KAGVTQTPRYLIKTRGQQVTLSCSPISGHRSVSWYQQTPGQGLQFLFEYFSETQRNKGNFPGRFSGRQFSNSRSEMNVSTLELGDSALYLCASSLSTNTEAFFGQGTRLTVV.

The genes are TRBV28 and TRBJ1-4, with TRBD1 matching 8 bases. In germline, CDR1 is MDHEN, CDR2 SYDVKM. The CDR3 is 16 residues long. Trimming took 2 bases from V and 0 from J; bases not matched to a gene: 2. This CDR3 is CASSLPQGATNEKLFF. In nucleotides, the CDR3 is TGTGCCAGCAGTTTACCACAGGGGGCAACTAATGAAAAACTGTTTTTT.

This sequence joins TRBV21-1 and TRBJ1-5; whether TRBD1, the table's D call, matches the DNA was not checked. TRBV21-1 is a known pseudogene. CDR3 length equals 15 residues. The CDR3 protein is CASSKGRGPNQPQHF. As DNA, the CDR3 is TGTGCCAGCAGCAAAGGTAGGGGTCCTAATCAGCCCCAGCATTTT.

This rearrangement joins TRBV2 to TRBJ2-1; TRBD2 matches 16 bases. The V gene's germline CDR1 is SNHLY and CDR2 FYNNEI. The CDR3 sequence is 19 residues long. With 2 bases clipped from V and 0 bases from J, the junction kept 4 bases outside the gene matches. The CDR3 sequence: CASSEPGLAGGSSYNEQFF. The CDR3 nucleotides are TGTGCCAGCAGTGAACCGGGACTAGCGGGGGGGAGCTCCTACAATGAGCAGTTCTTC.

The chain joins TRBV11-1 to TRBJ2-1, with 10 bases lining up with TRBD2. Germline lookup yields CDR1 SGHAT and CDR2 FQDESV (reference sequence). This CDR3 has 16 residues. V dropped 6 bases and J dropped 6; count of bases not matched to a gene: 11. CDR3: CASSRPPGLARNEQFF. CDR3 DNA: TGTGCCAGCAGTCGCCCTCCGGGACTAGCGCGCAATGAGCAGTTCTTC.

The J gene is TRBJ1-6, the V gene TRBV6-1, with 10 nucleotides matching TRBD1. CDR3 length: 15 amino acids. Trimming removed 2 bases from V and 8 bases from J; junction bases left unmatched: 3. The V gene's germline CDR1 is MNHNS and CDR2 SASEGT. DNA for the CDR3: TGTGCCAGCAGTGAATGGGACAGGGGCGATTCACCCCTCCACTTT. Translation gives CASSEWDRGDSPLHF.

V gene TRBV19 combines with J gene TRBJ2-4, with a possible D match to TRBD1 (6 bases). Germline values: CDR1 LNHDA, CDR2 SQIVND (reference sequence). V was pared by 4 bases and J by 0 bases, with 13 bases between. The CDR3 consists of 16 residues. CDR3 bases: TGTGCCAGTAGTAACAGGGAGAGAATAGCCAAAAACATTCAGTACTTC. This codes for CASSNRERIAKNIQYF.

The chain employs TRBV10-3 and TRBJ2-5; 11 bases line up with TRBD1. Germline V CDR1 and CDR2: ENHRY, SYGVKD. The CDR3 is 15 residues long. After removal of 3 bases from V and 5 bases from J, the junction contained 5 bases not matched to a gene. The CDR3 is CAISERTGGGETQYF. The CDR3 region has the DNA TGTGCCATCAGTGAACGGACAGGGGGCGGGGAGACCCAGTACTTC.